Shown below are 5 T cell receptor beta chains from a single sample sequenced in a study of T cell responses to AZD1222 COVID-19 vaccine. Repertoires were generated with immunoSEQ multiplex PCR, while TCRdb's copy carries only in-frame clones and drops some. This sample has roughly 100,000 clones; 84% occur once, and the top ten carry 15% to 20%. Here the sequenced sample was peripheral blood, taken on day 0 of AZD1222 vaccination. Receptors originate from an adult in good health.

The chain is built from TRBV27 and TRBJ1-5, with 10 bases fitting TRBD1. This CDR3 has 15 residues. V dropped 5 bases and J dropped 6; count of bases not matched to a gene: 7. Germline assignment: CDR1 MNHEY and CDR2 SMNVEV (reference sequence). CDR3: CASSPQTGGFQPQHF. For the CDR3, the DNA is TGTGCCAGCAGTCCCCAGACAGGGGGCTTTCAGCCCCAGCATTTT.

The chain uses TRBV5-1 and TRBJ1-1; a weak D match, TRBD1 (6 bases). The CDR3 has 15 residues. V was cut by 2 bases and J by 1 base, with 12 bases left in between. Germline CDR1 is SGHRS and CDR2 is YFSETQ. This chain's CDR3 is CASSFLPDRNTEAFF. For the CDR3, the DNA is TGCGCCAGCAGCTTCTTACCGGACAGGAACACTGAAGCTTTCTTT.

The count of this clone is one. J is TRBJ2-7 and V is TRBV5-4, with D possibly being TRBD1 (6 bases). The CDR3 is made up of 11 amino acids. Germline V gene lookup returns CDR1 SGHNT and CDR2 YYREEE (reference sequence). Trimming cost V 2 bases and J 7 bases, with 7 bases left between them. The CDR3 region has the DNA TGTGCCAGCAGCTTCGGGACAGAGCAGTACGTC. It encodes CASSFGTEQYV.

The gene calls are TRBV4-3 and TRBJ1-2; D remains ambiguous. CDR1 LGHNA and CDR2 YSLEER come from the germline V gene. V was shortened by 0 bases and J by 4 bases, with 9 bases between the two germline ends. This CDR3 contains 14 residues. The CDR3 spells CASSQDLGAYGYTF. In nucleotides, the CDR3 is TGCGCCAGCAGCCAAGATCTTGGAGCCTATGGCTACACCTTC.

This clone was seen a single time. J is TRBJ1-2 and V is TRBV2; 7 nucleotides match TRBD1. Germline V gene lookup returns CDR1 SNHLY and CDR2 FYNNEI. This CDR3 contains 14 residues. Unmatched junction bases numbered 3, after V lost 1 base and J lost 4 bases. This chain's CDR3 is CASSEEDRPYGYTF. The CDR3 nucleotides read TGTGCCAGCAGTGAAGAGGACAGGCCCTATGGCTACACCTTC. The whole variable domain, filled in from reference TRBV2 and TRBJ1-2, reads EPEVTQTPSHQVTQMGQEVILRCVPISNHLYFYWYRQILGQKVEFLVSFYNNEISEKSEIFDDQFSVERPDGSNFTLKIRSTKLEDSAMYFCASSEEDRPYGYTFGSGTRLTVV.